The source of this T cell receptor beta chain is a study of cytomegalovirus exposure and HLA in healthy donors. The table lists this clone with a count of one. The antigen is unknown. This CDR3 region has 13 residues. Germline trimming cut 7 bases from V and 8 bases from J; bases unmatched to any gene: 8. CDR1 and CDR2 from the germline V gene are SQVTM and ANQGSEA. Both 60 Vbeta primers and 13 Jbeta primers went into the PCR. TCRdb's copy holds only in-frame clones and misses some; the assay was immunoSEQ multiplex PCR. The sample holds more than 150,000 clones, roughly 87% seen once. Study findings and constraints: Across donors, sequencing depth was assumed by presence/absence analyses to be roughly uniform. Later on, a genetic analysis was performed. It linked a missense variant in DCLRE1C with V- and J-gene trimming of TCR beta.

J is TRBJ2-1 and V is TRBV29-1; the match to TRBD1 covers 10 bases. The clonotype comes from a girl less than two years old in good health and CMV-seronegative. The sequencing sample was made of PBMCs. CDR3 DNA: TGCAGCGCATGCCGGGACAGGGGTGATGAGCAGTTCTTC. As protein: CSACRDRGDEQFF.